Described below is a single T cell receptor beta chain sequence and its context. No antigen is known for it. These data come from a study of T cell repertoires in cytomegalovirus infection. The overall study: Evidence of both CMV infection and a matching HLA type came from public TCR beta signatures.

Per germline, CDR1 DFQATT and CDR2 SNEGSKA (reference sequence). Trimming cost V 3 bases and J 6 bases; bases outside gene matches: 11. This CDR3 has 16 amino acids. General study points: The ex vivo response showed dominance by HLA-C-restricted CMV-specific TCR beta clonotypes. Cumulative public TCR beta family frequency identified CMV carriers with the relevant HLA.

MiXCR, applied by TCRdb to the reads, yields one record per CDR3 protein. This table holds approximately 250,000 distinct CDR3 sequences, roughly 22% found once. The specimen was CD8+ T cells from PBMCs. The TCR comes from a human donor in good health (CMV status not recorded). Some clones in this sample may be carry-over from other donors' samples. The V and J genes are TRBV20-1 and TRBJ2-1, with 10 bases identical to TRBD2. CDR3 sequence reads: CSARIRGLAGVNEQFF. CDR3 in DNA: TGCAGTGCTAGGATAAGAGGTCTAGCGGGGGTCAATGAGCAGTTCTTC.